The 28 T cell receptor beta chains in this list originate from one sample, sequenced in a study of cytomegalovirus exposure and HLA in healthy donors. The PCR was carried out with 60 Vbeta primers and 13 Jbeta primers. Clones were sequenced by immunoSEQ multiplex PCR, and TCRdb holds only the in-frame ones, with some missing. The sample has over 200,000 clones, around 73% seen once; the top ten hold 3% to 4%. The sample consisted of PBMCs. Source of these receptors: a male donor in good health and CMV-seronegative.

The chain recombines TRBV4-1 with TRBJ2-2; D is ambiguous. Deletions cut 2 bases from V and 6 bases from J, with 7 bases between. The CDR3 totals 13 residues. Per germline, CDR1 MGHRA and CDR2 YSYEKL. This CDR3 reads CASSQRSAGELFF. In DNA form, the CDR3 reads TGCGCCAGCAGCCAAAGATCAGCCGGGGAGCTGTTTTTT.

This clone was picked up a small number of times. V usage is TRBV7-9 and J usage is TRBJ1-1; D unresolved. Germline CDR1 reads SEHNR; CDR2 reads FQNEAQ (reference sequence). V was cut by 1 base and J by 7 bases, with 10 bases left in between. The CDR3 runs 13 residues. CDR3 in amino acids: CASSLVGRGEAFF. The CDR3 nucleotides read TGTGCCAGCAGCTTAGTCGGGCGGGGTGAAGCTTTCTTT.

This chain joins TRBV28 and TRBJ1-3, with D unresolved. The CDR3 is 14 amino acids. Germline V gene sequence: CDR1 MDHEN, CDR2 SYDVKM. The V gene lost 1 base and the J gene lost 2 bases, with 6 bases spanning the gap. CDR3 loop: CASSLSGAGNTIYF. In DNA form, the CDR3 reads TGTGCCAGCAGTTTATCCGGGGCTGGAAACACCATATATTTT.

The chain has TRBV5-1 and TRBJ2-3; TRBD2 might be the D (6 bases). The germline V gene encodes CDR1 SGHRS and CDR2 YFSETQ. The CDR3 length is 15 residues. V gave up 0 bases and J gave up 3 bases, with 11 bases separating them. The CDR3 sequence is CASSLGSGLTDTQYF. DNA for the CDR3: TGCGCCAGCAGCTTGGGAAGCGGACTAACAGATACGCAGTATTTT.

The chain carries TRBV2 and TRBJ2-3; a possible D gene is TRBD2 (6 bases). Trimming removed 8 bases from V and 0 bases from J, with 15 bases in between. Germline V gene sequence: CDR1 SNHLY, CDR2 FYNNEI. The CDR3 is made up of 15 amino acids. CDR3 nucleotide sequence: TGTGCCAGCCTAGAAGAGGGGACTAGCACAGATACGCAGTATTTT. This encodes CASLEEGTSTDTQYF.

In nucleotides, the CDR3 is TGTGCCAGCAGCTCAGGGGCCTATGGCTACACCTTC. The encoded protein is CASSSGAYGYTF. The genes are TRBV5-8 and TRBJ1-2; D is possibly TRBD1 (6 bases). Germline V gives CDR1 SGHTS, CDR2 YDEGEE. V was cut by 3 bases and J by 4 bases, with 7 bases left in between. CDR3 length equals 12 residues.

J is TRBJ2-7 and V is TRBV6-1, with 11 bases matching TRBD1. Germline loops: CDR1 MNHNS, CDR2 SASEGT. This CDR3 has 15 residues. With V trimmed by 6 bases and J by 5 bases, 9 bases remained unmatched. The CDR3: CASRRGQGVRNEQYF. For the CDR3, the DNA is TGTGCCAGCAGGCGGGGACAGGGGGTTCGCAACGAGCAGTACTTC.

V usage is TRBV9 and J usage is TRBJ2-3, with TRBD2 identical over 8 bases. The germline V gene has CDR1 SGDLS and CDR2 YYNGEE. V shed 3 bases, J shed 0 bases, and the junction held 6 bases outside the gene matches. There are 16 residues in the CDR3. The CDR3 nucleotides are TGTGCCAGCAGCGGCGGGGGGTCCGGGAGCACAGATACGCAGTATTTT. This sequence encodes CASSGGGSGSTDTQYF.

This clone was counted a few times. The chain is built from TRBV29-1 and TRBJ1-1; D gene uncertain. Trimming left V 4 bases short and J 6 bases short, with 6 bases between. This CDR3 is 10 amino acids long. Germline CDR1 and CDR2: SQVTM and ANQGSEA. The CDR3 nucleotides are TGCAGCGTTGTACGGTCTGAAGCTTTCTTT. Its translation is CSVVRSEAFF.

V is TRBV19 and J is TRBJ2-1; 8 bases agree with TRBD1. CDR3 length equals 13 residues. Per the germline V gene, CDR1 is LNHDA and CDR2 is SQIVND (reference sequence). The V gene end was trimmed by 8 bases and the J gene end by 6 bases; junction bases not matched to a gene: 6. The chain's CDR3 is CASAGRGLNEQFF. DNA of the CDR3: TGTGCCAGTGCAGGCAGGGGGCTCAATGAGCAGTTCTTC.

This clone was observed once. The chain employs TRBV4-1 and TRBJ2-5; the match to TRBD2 covers 10 bases. V lost 2 bases and J lost 3; bases outside the gene matches: 3. Germline CDR1 MGHRA, CDR2 YSYEKL. The CDR3 spans 15 residues. The CDR3 sequence: CASSQRGLAEETQYF. In DNA, the CDR3 is TGCGCCAGCAGCCAACGTGGACTAGCGGAAGAGACCCAGTACTTC.

The chain has TRBV27 and TRBJ2-7; the match to TRBD2 covers 7 bases. The CDR3 contains 15 residues. The germline V gene has CDR1 MNHEY and CDR2 SMNVEV (reference sequence). Losses at the gene ends were 2 bases for V and 5 bases for J; bases not matched to a gene: 9. The CDR3 DNA reads as TGTGCCAGCAGTTTAAAGGGAGGGCTAGCTGACGAGCAGTACTTC. Protein: CASSLKGGLADEQYF.

The V and J genes are TRBV5-1 and TRBJ1-2, with TRBD1 matching over 7 bases. In germline, CDR1 is SGHRS, CDR2 YFSETQ. The junction had 15 bases not matched to a gene; V was cut back by 6 bases and J by 7 bases. The CDR3 totals 15 residues. CDR3 region: CASTIGGDREGGYTF. The CDR3 DNA is TGCGCCAGCACCATCGGGGGAGACAGGGAAGGTGGCTACACCTTC.

This clone was observed a handful of times. The V gene is TRBV7-9, the J gene TRBJ2-1, with 9 bases lining up with TRBD2. This CDR3 has 14 amino acids. The V gene end was trimmed by 9 bases and the J gene end by 3 bases; junction bases not matched to a gene: 6. CDR1 is SEHNR, CDR2 FQNEAQ, per germline (reference sequence). For the CDR3, the DNA is TGTGCCAGTAGACTAGCGGAGGGCTACAATGAGCAGTTCTTC. It encodes CASRLAEGYNEQFF. The variable domain in full, with the rest retrieved from reference TRBV7-9 and TRBJ2-1, is DTGVSQNPRHKITKRGQNVTFRCDPISEHNRLYWYRQTLGQGPEFLTYFQNEAQLEKSRLLSDRFSAERPKGSFSTLEIQRTEQGDSAMYLCASRLAEGYNEQFFGPGTRLTVL.

The CDR3 sequence: CAISTKADTEAFF. CDR3 DNA sequence: TGTGCCATCAGCACAAAGGCGGACACTGAAGCTTTCTTT. The chain has TRBV10-3 and TRBJ1-1; D is ambiguous. V was pared by 6 bases and J by 3 bases, with 11 bases between. The CDR3 contains 13 residues. The V gene's germline CDR1 is ENHRY and CDR2 SYGVKD.

The gene calls are TRBV7-9 and TRBJ1-2; 12 positions match TRBD1. The V gene end was trimmed by 5 bases and the J gene end by 3 bases; junction bases not matched to a gene: 4. This CDR3 is built from 15 residues. Germline V CDR1 and CDR2: SEHNR, FQNEAQ (reference sequence). CDR3 bases: TGTGCCAGCAGCGCTTGGGACAGGGGGCACTATGGCTACACCTTC. Translated, it gives CASSAWDRGHYGYTF.

This clone was seen a handful of times. The chain couples TRBV10-2 to TRBJ1-2; D is possibly TRBD1 (6 bases). The CDR3 consists of 15 residues. V was pared by 6 bases and J by 0 bases, with 14 bases between. The germline gives CDR1 WSHSY, CDR2 SAAADI. The CDR3 spells CASSEDRRANYGYTF. CDR3 bases: TGCGCCAGCAGCGAAGACAGGCGAGCTAACTATGGCTACACCTTC.

The CDR3, as DNA: TGCGCCAGCAGCTTTGGACTAGCGGGAGTGCAAGAGCAGTACTTC. This sequence encodes CASSFGLAGVQEQYF. The chain combines TRBV5-1 with TRBJ2-7; 13 bases are a match to TRBD2. The CDR3 sequence is 15 residues long. Germline V CDR1 and CDR2: SGHRS, YFSETQ. After removal of 2 bases from V and 7 bases from J, the junction contained 6 bases not matched to a gene.

The chain combines TRBV11-2 with TRBJ1-1, with 7 nucleotides matching TRBD1. The CDR3 sequence is 17 residues long. V shed 1 base, J shed 4 bases, and the junction held 12 bases outside the gene matches. Germline CDR1 SGHAT, CDR2 FQNNGV. This CDR3 is CASSLVRGRIGGTEAFF. The CDR3 coding sequence is TGTGCCAGCAGCTTAGTTAGGGGGCGGATTGGGGGCACTGAAGCTTTCTTT.

Worth noting for this clone: This sample also contains other DNA sequences that code for the same CDR3. The gene calls are TRBV29-1 and TRBJ2-7, with D possibly being TRBD2 (5 bases). The CDR3 runs 11 residues. V was shortened by 3 bases and J by 3 bases, with 6 bases between the two germline ends. CDR1 SQVTM and CDR2 ANQGSEA come from the germline V gene. The CDR3 region has the DNA TGCAGCGTTGATGAGGGCTACGAGCAGTACTTC. As protein: CSVDEGYEQYF.

The chain combines TRBV13 with TRBJ2-1, with 12 positions matching TRBD1. Per the germline V gene, CDR1 is PRHDT and CDR2 is FYEKMQ (reference sequence). CDR3 size: 16 residues. V shed 5 bases and J 8 bases; nucleotides not matched to a gene: 10. Here the CDR3 DNA reads TGTGCCAGCAGCCCTTTGGGACAGGGGGCTTCACATGAGCAGTTCTTC. Residues: CASSPLGQGASHEQFF.

The chain recombines TRBV11-1 with TRBJ2-4; a possible D gene is TRBD2 (6 bases). The germline V gene encodes CDR1 SGHAT and CDR2 FQDESV (reference sequence). CDR3 size: 16 residues. Trimming stripped 5 bases from V and 1 base from J, with 15 bases between. CDR3 coding DNA: TGTGCCAGCAGCCCCACGGAGGGTAAGGCCAAAAACATTCAGTACTTC. It yields the protein CASSPTEGKAKNIQYF. The full variable domain, in which reference TRBV11-1 and TRBJ2-4 provide the parts outside the CDR3, is EAEVAQSPRYKITEKSQAVAFWCDPISGHATLYWYRQILGQGPELLVQFQDESVVDDSQLPKDRFSAERLKGVDSTLKIQPAELGDSAMYLCASSPTEGKAKNIQYFGAGTRLSVL.

The chain has TRBV5-1 and TRBJ2-7, with TRBD2 matching 7 bases. This CDR3 has 18 residues. V lost 0 bases, J lost 5 bases, and 17 bases stayed unmatched. CDR1 SGHRS and CDR2 YFSETQ come from the germline V gene. In DNA form, the CDR3 reads TGCGCCAGCAGCTTGGCTCCCGGTACCGGGAGGTTAATGAACGAGCAGTACTTC. Amino acids: CASSLAPGTGRLMNEQYF.

This clone has just a few counts. The rearrangement links TRBV30 to TRBJ1-5; 7 bases agree with TRBD1. CDR3 size: 17 residues. V gave up 0 bases and J gave up 3 bases; unmatched junction bases: 11. Germline CDR1 is GTSNPN and CDR2 is SVGIG (reference sequence). The CDR3 loop is CAWSVPGTDLLNQPQHF. Here the CDR3 DNA reads TGTGCCTGGAGTGTACCCGGGACAGACCTTCTCAATCAGCCCCAGCATTTT.

V is TRBV19 and J is TRBJ1-5, with 8 nucleotides matching TRBD1. The CDR3 loop spans 14 amino acids. J lost 7 bases, V lost 6 bases, and 8 bases had no gene match. Germline V gene sequence: CDR1 LNHDA, CDR2 SQIVND (reference sequence). CDR3 residues: CASRLGQGGQPQHF. In DNA, the CDR3 is TGTGCCAGTAGGCTCGGACAGGGCGGGCAGCCCCAGCATTTT. The variable domain in full, completed from reference TRBV19 and TRBJ1-5, reads DGGITQSPKYLFRKEGQNVTLSCEQNLNHDAMYWYRQDPGQGLRLIYYSQIVNDFQKGDIAEGYSVSREKKESFPLTVTSAQKNPTAFYLCASRLGQGGQPQHFGDGTRLSIL.

This clone was observed once. This rearrangement joins TRBV30 to TRBJ2-3; D perhaps matches TRBD2 (6 bases). There are 13 residues in the CDR3. Trimming took off 3 bases at V and 5 bases at J, with 12 bases between the two ends. Germline CDR1 GTSNPN, CDR2 SVGIG (reference sequence). CDR3 loop: CAWRGGVGDTQYF. The DNA of the CDR3 is TGTGCCTGGAGGGGGGGTGTGGGAGATACGCAGTATTTT.

V and J are TRBV5-1 and TRBJ1-2; 7 nucleotides agree with TRBD1. Unmatched junction bases numbered 6, after V lost 0 bases and J lost 7 bases. Germline CDR1 is SGHRS and CDR2 is YFSETQ. The CDR3 has 14 amino acids. CDR3 bases: TGCGCCAGCAGCTTGGCCCAAACAGGGGCTGGCTACACCTTC. Protein sequence: CASSLAQTGAGYTF.

This clone was picked up a small number of times. The rearrangement uses TRBV23-1 and TRBJ1-3; D gene unclear. TRBV23-1 falls under the ORF class, with uncertain function. V lost 4 bases, J lost 16 bases, and 14 bases lay in between. The CDR3 sequence is 11 residues long. The CDR3 reads CASSRYYVSYF. For the CDR3, the DNA is TGCGCCAGCAGTCGTTATTATGTGAGCTATTTT.